The 10 T cell receptor beta chains below all came from one sample that was sequenced in a study of T cell responses to AZD1222 COVID-19 vaccine. The protocol was immunoSEQ multiplex PCR, while the TCRdb copy is restricted to in-frame clones and leaves out a portion. The table shows roughly 170,000 clones, with approximately 90% occurring only once. Sequenced material: peripheral blood, taken on day 0 of AZD1222 vaccination. All receptors derive from an adult in good health.

The chain links TRBV28 to TRBJ1-4; 11 nucleotides align to TRBD1. After removal of 5 bases from V and 5 bases from J, the junction contained 4 bases not matched to a gene. Germline lookup yields CDR1 MDHEN and CDR2 SYDVKM. This CDR3 region has 15 residues. The CDR3 DNA is TGTGCCAGCAGTATAGGGACAGGGGGAAATGAAAAACTGTTTTTT. This translates into CASSIGTGGNEKLFF.

By sample fraction, this clone is medium-sized (0.01 to 0.1%). The chain joins TRBV4-1 to TRBJ1-4; TRBD1 aligns across 7 bases. With 8 bases clipped from V and 1 base from J, the junction kept 13 bases outside the gene matches. CDR1 MGHRA and CDR2 YSYEKL come from the germline V gene. The CDR3 consists of 17 residues. The CDR3 spells CASPDRQIGLTNEKLFF. The CDR3 DNA reads as TGCGCCAGCCCGGACAGGCAGATAGGTTTAACTAATGAAAAACTGTTTTTT.

CDR3 sequence (DNA): TGTGCCAACAAGCGGGAGGGGTTGTATGGCTACACCTTC. It specifies CANKREGLYGYTF. The chain recombines TRBV12-3 or TRBV12-4 with TRBJ1-2; a weak D match, TRBD1 (5 bases). CDR3 length: 13 amino acids. With 10 bases removed from V and 5 bases from J, the gap between germline ends came to 17 bases.

V and J are TRBV6-5 and TRBJ1-1; no clear D. The V gene's germline CDR1 is MNHEY and CDR2 SVGAGI. This CDR3 spans 12 amino acids. The V and J ends lost 6 bases and 5 bases respectively, with 10 bases between them. CDR3 sequence: CASRTEGTEAFF. CDR3 sequence (DNA): TGTGCCAGCAGGACGGAGGGTACTGAAGCTTTCTTT.

The V gene is TRBV28, the J gene TRBJ2-1, with TRBD1 identical over 7 bases. The V gene end was trimmed by 6 bases and the J gene end by 2 bases; junction bases not matched to a gene: 7. From germline, CDR1 is MDHEN and CDR2 SYDVKM. This CDR3 has 15 residues. CDR3: CASRPGGSAYNEQFF. Written as DNA, the CDR3 is TGTGCCAGCAGGCCAGGGGGAAGCGCCTACAATGAGCAGTTCTTC.

V gene TRBV5-5 combines with J gene TRBJ1-3; 9 bases line up with TRBD1. After removal of 2 bases from V and 6 bases from J, the junction contained 3 bases not matched to a gene. Germline V gene lookup returns CDR1 SGHKS and CDR2 YYEKEE (reference sequence). This CDR3 comprises 14 residues. CDR3 in DNA: TGTGCCAGCAGCTTTGGACAGGGGACAAACACCATATATTTT. Translating it yields CASSFGQGTNTIYF.

The V gene is TRBV2, the J gene TRBJ2-7; weak D call: TRBD2 (7 bases). Germline values: CDR1 SNHLY, CDR2 FYNNEI. The germline V and J ends were trimmed by 8 bases and 10 bases, with 18 bases remaining between them. The CDR3 loop spans 12 amino acids. For the CDR3, the DNA is TGTGCCAGCGCCCCGAGGGGGGGGCAACAGTACTTC. Its protein is CASAPRGGQQYF.

The chain couples TRBV5-1 to TRBJ1-5; D is undetermined. The CDR3 is made up of 15 amino acids. V lost 2 bases and J lost 6, with 15 bases in between. CDR1 and CDR2 (germline): SGHRS, YFSETQ. The CDR3 reads CASSLGPTGGQPQHF. The CDR3 DNA sequence: TGCGCCAGCAGCTTAGGGCCAACGGGAGGTCAGCCCCAGCATTTT.

The rearrangement uses TRBV10-3 and TRBJ2-7; a weak D match, TRBD2 (6 bases). Deletions cut 2 bases from V and 5 bases from J, with 13 bases between. The CDR3 length is 14 residues. CDR1 is ENHRY and CDR2 is SYGVKD in the germline V gene. The CDR3 loop is CAISEGGSKDEQYF. The DNA for the CDR3 is TGTGCCATCAGTGAGGGAGGGAGTAAGGACGAGCAGTACTTC.

The genes are TRBV28 and TRBJ1-2; no clear D. CDR1 and CDR2 (germline): MDHEN, SYDVKM. V was trimmed by 1 base and J by 5 bases, leaving 14 bases between them. The CDR3 consists of 15 residues. The CDR3 coding sequence is TGTGCCAGCAGTTTATCGGCTCCAGCTGAATATGGCTACACCTTC. Translation: CASSLSAPAEYGYTF.